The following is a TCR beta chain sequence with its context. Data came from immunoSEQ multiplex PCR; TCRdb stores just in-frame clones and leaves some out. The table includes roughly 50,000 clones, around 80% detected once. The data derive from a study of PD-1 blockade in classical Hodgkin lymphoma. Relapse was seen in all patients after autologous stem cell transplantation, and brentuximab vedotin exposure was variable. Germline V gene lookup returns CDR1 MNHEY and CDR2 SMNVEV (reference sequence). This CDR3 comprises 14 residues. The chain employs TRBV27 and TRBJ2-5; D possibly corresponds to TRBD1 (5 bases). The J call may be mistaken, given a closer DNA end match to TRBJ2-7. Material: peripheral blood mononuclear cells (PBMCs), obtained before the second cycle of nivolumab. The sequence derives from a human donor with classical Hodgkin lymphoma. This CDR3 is CASSFGRVGAEQYF. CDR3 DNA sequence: TGTGCCAGCAGTTTTGGCAGGGTGGGCGCCGAGCAGTACTTC.